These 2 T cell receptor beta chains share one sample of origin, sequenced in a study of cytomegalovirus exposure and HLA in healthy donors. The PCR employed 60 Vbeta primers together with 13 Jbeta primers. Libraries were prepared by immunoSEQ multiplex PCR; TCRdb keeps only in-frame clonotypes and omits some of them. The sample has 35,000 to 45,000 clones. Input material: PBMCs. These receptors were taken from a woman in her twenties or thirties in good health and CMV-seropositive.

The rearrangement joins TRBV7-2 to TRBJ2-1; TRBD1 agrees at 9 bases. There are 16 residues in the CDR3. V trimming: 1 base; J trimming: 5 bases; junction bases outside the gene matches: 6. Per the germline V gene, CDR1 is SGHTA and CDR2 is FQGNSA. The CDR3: CASSLDGTGLHNEQFF. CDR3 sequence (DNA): TGTGCCAGCAGCTTAGACGGGACAGGGCTACACAATGAGCAGTTCTTC.

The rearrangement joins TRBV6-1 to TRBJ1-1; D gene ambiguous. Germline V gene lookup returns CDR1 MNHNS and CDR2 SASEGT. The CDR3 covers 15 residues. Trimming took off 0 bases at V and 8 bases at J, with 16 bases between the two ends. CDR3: CASSEAQWETSEAFF. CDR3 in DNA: TGTGCCAGCAGTGAAGCGCAGTGGGAGACGTCCGAAGCTTTCTTT.